This TCR beta chain was sequenced during a study of CD8 T cells in ankylosing spondylitis. TCRdb called the 5' RACE reads again in MiXCR, with one record for every CDR3 protein. The sample lists fewer than 500,000 distinct CDR3 sequences, around 22% seen once, with around 17% in the top ten. This clonotype occurred a few times. As yet, its antigen is unknown. The CDR3 has 15 residues. Trimming left V 2 bases short and J 0 bases short, with 7 bases between. Germline lookup yields CDR1 MNHEY and CDR2 SVGEGT. Notes on the study in general: Among TCR beta sequences, a motif of about 8 highly homologous variants appeared characteristic of ankylosing spondylitis blood. In ankylosing spondylitis patients, matched synovial fluid reportedly showed significant enrichment of disease-linked clones.

The TCR comes from a male donor with ankylosing spondylitis. The chain carries TRBV6-2 or TRBV6-3 and TRBJ2-2; TRBD2 might be the D (5 bases). Sequencing was performed on blood, either unsorted or a sorted T cell fraction (not recorded which). The CDR3 DNA reads as TGTGCCAGCAGTTACCGGGGTACGAACACCGGGGAGCTGTTTTTT. The encoded protein is CASSYRGTNTGELFF.